The next 3 T cell receptor beta chains were all read from a single sample in a study of blood T cell repertoires in COVID-19. Using immunoSEQ multiplex PCR, the repertoire was profiled, and TCRdb retains in-frame clones only, with some absent. The table has 150,000 to 200,000 clones, around 86% seen once. Sequencing used peripheral blood. All receptors derive from a woman aged 80 or over in a cohort sampled during active or convalescent COVID-19.

This clone appeared a few times. The V call is TRBV6-5, the J call TRBJ1-1; 9 bases are a match to TRBD1. Germline V lookup: CDR1 MNHEY, CDR2 SVGAGI. The CDR3 covers 15 residues. The V and J ends lost 2 bases and 4 bases, in that order; junction bases with no gene match: 5. In DNA form, the CDR3 reads TGTGCCAGCAGTTACGGGGGACAGGGTGGCACTGAAGCTTTCTTT. Protein sequence: CASSYGGQGGTEAFF.

As concerns this clone: Other DNA variants within this sample encode the same CDR3. The rearrangement uses TRBV18 and TRBJ1-1; a weak D match, TRBD1 (5 bases). V lost 1 base and J lost 5, with 8 bases in between. The CDR3 is 13 amino acids. The germline gives CDR1 KGHSH, CDR2 LQKENI. The CDR3 loop reads CASSPQGNTEAFF. The CDR3 DNA sequence: TGTGCCAGCTCACCACAGGGGAATACTGAAGCTTTCTTT.

This clone was recorded once. J is TRBJ2-1 and V is TRBV9, with 9 bases aligning to TRBD1. Per germline, CDR1 SGDLS and CDR2 YYNGEE. V trimming: 4 bases; J trimming: 7 bases; junction bases outside the gene matches: 12. This CDR3 spans 16 amino acids. CDR3 loop: CASSISTGGLVNEQFF. In DNA form, the CDR3 reads TGTGCCAGCAGCATTTCGACAGGGGGTTTGGTGAATGAGCAGTTCTTC. Supplemented by reference TRBV9 and TRBJ2-1, the full variable domain reads DSGVTQTPKHLITATGQRVTLRCSPRSGDLSVYWYQQSLDQGLQFLIQYYNGEERAKGNILERFSAQQFPDLHSELNLSSLELGDSALYFCASSISTGGLVNEQFFGPGTRLTVL.